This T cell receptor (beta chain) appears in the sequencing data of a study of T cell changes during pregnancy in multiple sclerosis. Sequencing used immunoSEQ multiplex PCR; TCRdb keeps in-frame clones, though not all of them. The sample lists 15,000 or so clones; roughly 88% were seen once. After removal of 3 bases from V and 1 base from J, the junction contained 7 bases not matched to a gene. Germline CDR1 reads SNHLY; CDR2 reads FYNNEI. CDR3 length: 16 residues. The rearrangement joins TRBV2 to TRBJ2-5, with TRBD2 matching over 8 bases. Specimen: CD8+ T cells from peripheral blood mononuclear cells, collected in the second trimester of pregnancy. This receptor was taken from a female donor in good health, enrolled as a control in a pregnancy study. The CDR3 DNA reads TGTGCCAGCAGTGAGCTTGTTAGCGGGACCCAAGAGACCCAGTACTTC. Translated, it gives CASSELVSGTQETQYF.